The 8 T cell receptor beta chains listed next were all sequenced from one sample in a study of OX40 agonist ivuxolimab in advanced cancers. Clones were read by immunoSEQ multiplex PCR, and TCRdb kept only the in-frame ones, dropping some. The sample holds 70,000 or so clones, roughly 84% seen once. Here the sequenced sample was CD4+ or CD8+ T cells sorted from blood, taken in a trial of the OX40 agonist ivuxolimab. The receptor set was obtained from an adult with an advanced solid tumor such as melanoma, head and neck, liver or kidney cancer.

The CDR3 DNA is TGTGCCAGCAGCTTTCAACGGGAGCAGTACTTC. Translated: CASSFQREQYF. The chain uses TRBV5-8 and TRBJ2-7; D not resolved. This CDR3 has 11 amino acids. V lost 2 bases and J lost 7, with 7 bases in between. Germline V gene lookup returns CDR1 SGHTS and CDR2 YDEGEE.

DNA for the CDR3: TGTGCCATCACCCTGACAGGGAGCGGAAACACCATATATTTT. It encodes CAITLTGSGNTIYF. The chain carries TRBV10-3 and TRBJ1-3; 7 nucleotides agree with TRBD1. V was pared by 7 bases and J by 4 bases, with 7 bases of the junction left unmatched. CDR3 length: 14 residues. Germline V CDR1 and CDR2: ENHRY, SYGVKD.

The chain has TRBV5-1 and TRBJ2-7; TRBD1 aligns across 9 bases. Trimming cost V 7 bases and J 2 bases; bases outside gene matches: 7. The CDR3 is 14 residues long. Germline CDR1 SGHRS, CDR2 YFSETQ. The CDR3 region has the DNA TGCGCCAGCCGGCCGGGACAGGGAACCTACGAGCAGTACTTC. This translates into CASRPGQGTYEQYF.

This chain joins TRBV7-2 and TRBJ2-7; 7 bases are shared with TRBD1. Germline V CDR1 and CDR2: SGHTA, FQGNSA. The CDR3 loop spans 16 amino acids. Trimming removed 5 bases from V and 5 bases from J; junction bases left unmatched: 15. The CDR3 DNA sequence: TGTGCCAGCAGCCAAAATGGAAGACAGGGTGTTGACGAGCAGTACTTC. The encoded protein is CASSQNGRQGVDEQYF.

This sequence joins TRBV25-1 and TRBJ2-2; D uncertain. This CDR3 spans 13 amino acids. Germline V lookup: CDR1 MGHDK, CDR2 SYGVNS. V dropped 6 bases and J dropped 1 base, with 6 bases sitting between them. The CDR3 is CASREGNTGELFF. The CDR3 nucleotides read TGTGCCAGCAGGGAAGGGAACACCGGGGAGCTGTTTTTT.

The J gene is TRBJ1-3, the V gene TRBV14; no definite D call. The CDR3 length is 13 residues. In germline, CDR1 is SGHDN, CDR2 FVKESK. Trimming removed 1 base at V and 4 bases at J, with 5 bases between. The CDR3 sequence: CASSQGGGNTIYF. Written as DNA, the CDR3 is TGTGCCAGCAGCCAAGGTGGAGGAAACACCATATATTTT. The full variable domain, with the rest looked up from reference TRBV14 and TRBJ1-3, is EAGVTQFPSHSVIEKGQTVTLRCDPISGHDNLYWYRRVMGKEIKFLLHFVKESKQDESGMPNNRFLAERTGGTYSTLKVQPAELEDSGVYFCASSQGGGNTIYFGEGSWLTVV.

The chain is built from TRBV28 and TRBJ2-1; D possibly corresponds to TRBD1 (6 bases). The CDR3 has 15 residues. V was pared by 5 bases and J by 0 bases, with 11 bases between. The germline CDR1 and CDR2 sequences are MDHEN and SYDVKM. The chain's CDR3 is CASSMGQSSYNEQFF. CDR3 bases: TGTGCCAGCAGTATGGGACAAAGCTCCTACAATGAGCAGTTCTTC.

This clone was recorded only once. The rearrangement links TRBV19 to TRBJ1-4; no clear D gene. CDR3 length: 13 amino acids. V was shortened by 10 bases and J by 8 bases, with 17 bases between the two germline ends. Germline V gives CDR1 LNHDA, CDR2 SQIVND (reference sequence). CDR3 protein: CATGDLRGEKLFF. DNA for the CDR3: TGTGCCACCGGAGATCTTCGGGGAGAAAAACTGTTTTTT. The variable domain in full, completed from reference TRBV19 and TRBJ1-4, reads DGGITQSPKYLFRKEGQNVTLSCEQNLNHDAMYWYRQDPGQGLRLIYYSQIVNDFQKGDIAEGYSVSREKKESFPLTVTSAQKNPTAFYLCATGDLRGEKLFFGSGTQLSVL.